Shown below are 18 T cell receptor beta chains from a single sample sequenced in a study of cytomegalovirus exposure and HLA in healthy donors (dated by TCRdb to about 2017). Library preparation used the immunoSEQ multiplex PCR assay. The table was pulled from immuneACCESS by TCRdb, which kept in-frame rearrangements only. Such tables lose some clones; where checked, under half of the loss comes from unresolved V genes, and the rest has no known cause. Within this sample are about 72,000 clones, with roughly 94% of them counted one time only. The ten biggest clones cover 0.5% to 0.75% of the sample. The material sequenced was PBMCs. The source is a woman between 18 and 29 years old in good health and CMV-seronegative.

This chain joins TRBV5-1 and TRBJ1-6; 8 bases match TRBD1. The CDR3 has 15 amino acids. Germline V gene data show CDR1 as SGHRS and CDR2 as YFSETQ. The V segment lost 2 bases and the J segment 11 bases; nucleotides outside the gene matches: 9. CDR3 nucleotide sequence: TGCGCCAGCAGCTTTAACACAGGGGGTAAGCCACCCCTCCACTTT. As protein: CASSFNTGGKPPLHF.

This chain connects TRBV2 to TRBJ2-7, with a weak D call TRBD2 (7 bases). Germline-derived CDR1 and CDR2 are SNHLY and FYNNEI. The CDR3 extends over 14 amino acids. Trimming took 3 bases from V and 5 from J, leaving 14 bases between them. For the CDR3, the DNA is TGTGCCAGCAGTGACCAGGGGAGGGCCGACGAGCAGTACTTC. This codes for CASSDQGRADEQYF.

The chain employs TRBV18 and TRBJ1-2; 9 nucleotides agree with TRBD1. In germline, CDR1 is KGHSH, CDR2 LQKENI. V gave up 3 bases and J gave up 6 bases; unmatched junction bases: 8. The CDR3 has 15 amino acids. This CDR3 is CASSPTNTGGDGYTF. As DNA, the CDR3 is TGTGCCAGCTCACCCACTAATACAGGGGGCGATGGCTACACCTTC.

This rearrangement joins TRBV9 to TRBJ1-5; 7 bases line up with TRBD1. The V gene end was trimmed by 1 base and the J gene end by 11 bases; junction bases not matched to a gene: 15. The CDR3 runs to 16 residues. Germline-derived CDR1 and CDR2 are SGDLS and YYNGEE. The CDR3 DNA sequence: TGTGCCAGCAGCGTATGGGAACAGGGGACAATCAGGGCCCAGCATTTT. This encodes CASSVWEQGTIRAQHF.

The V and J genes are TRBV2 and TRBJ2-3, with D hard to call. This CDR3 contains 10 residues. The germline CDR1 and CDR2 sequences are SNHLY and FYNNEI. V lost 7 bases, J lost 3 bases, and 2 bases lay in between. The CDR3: CASTTDTQYF. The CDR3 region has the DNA TGTGCCAGCACAACAGATACGCAGTATTTT.

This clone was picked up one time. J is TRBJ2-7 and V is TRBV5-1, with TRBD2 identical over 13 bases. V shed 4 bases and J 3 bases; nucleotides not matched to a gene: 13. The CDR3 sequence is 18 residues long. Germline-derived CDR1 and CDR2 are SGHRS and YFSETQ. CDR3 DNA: TGCGCCAGCAGCCCGAACCCAGGGACTAGCGGGGCCCACTACGAGCAGTACTTC. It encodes CASSPNPGTSGAHYEQYF.

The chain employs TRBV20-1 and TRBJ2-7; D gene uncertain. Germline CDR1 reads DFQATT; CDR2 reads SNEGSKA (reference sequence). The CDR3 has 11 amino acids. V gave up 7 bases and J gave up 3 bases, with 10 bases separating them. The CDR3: CSVLKNYEQYF. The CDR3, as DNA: TGCAGTGTTTTAAAAAACTACGAGCAGTACTTC.

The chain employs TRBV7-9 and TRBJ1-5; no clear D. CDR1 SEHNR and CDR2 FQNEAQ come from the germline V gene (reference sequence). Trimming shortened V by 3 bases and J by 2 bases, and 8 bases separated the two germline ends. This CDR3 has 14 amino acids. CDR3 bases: TGTGCCAGCAGCTTCCACGGGGGCAATCAGCCCCAGCATTTT. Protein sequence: CASSFHGGNQPQHF. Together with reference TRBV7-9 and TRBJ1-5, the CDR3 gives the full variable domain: DTGVSQNPRHKITKRGQNVTFRCDPISEHNRLYWYRQTLGQGPEFLTYFQNEAQLEKSRLLSDRFSAERPKGSFSTLEIQRTEQGDSAMYLCASSFHGGNQPQHFGDGTRLSIL.

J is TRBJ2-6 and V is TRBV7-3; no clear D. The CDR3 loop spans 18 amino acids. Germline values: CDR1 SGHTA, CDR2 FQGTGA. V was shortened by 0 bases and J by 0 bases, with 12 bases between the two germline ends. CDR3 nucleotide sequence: TGTGCCAGCAGCTTAACGCCACAGCTTTCCTCTGGGGCCAACGTCCTGACTTTC. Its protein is CASSLTPQLSSGANVLTF. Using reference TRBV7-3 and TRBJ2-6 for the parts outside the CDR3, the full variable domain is GAGVSQTPSNKVTEKGKYVELRCDPISGHTALYWYRQSLGQGPEFLIYFQGTGAADDSGLPNDRFFAVRPEGSVSTLKIQRTERGDSAVYLCASSLTPQLSSGANVLTFGAGSRLTVL.

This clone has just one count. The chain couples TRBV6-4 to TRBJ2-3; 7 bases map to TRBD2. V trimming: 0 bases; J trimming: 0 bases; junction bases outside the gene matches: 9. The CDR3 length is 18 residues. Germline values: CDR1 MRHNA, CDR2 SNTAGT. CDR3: CASSDSGREGTSTDTQYF. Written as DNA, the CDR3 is TGTGCCAGCAGTGACTCTGGGAGGGAGGGGACTAGCACAGATACGCAGTATTTT.

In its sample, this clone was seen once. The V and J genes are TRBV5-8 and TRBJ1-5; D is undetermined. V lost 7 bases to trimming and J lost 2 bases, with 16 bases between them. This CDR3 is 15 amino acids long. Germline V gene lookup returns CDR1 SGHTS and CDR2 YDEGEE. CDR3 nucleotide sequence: TGTGCCAGCGCCACGCTACCGGAGGGCAATCAGCCCCAGCATTTT. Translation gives CASATLPEGNQPQHF. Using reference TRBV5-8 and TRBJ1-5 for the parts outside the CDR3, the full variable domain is EAGVTQSPTHLIKTRGQQATLRCSPISGHTSVYWYQQALGLGLQFLLWYDEGEERNRGNFPPRFSGRQFPNYSSELNVNALELEDSALYLCASATLPEGNQPQHFGDGTRLSIL.

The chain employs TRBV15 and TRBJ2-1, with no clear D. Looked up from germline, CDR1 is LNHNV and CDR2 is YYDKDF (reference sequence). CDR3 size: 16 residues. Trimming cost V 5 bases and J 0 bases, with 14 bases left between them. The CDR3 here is CATSGDKDPSYNEQFF. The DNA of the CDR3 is TGTGCCACCAGCGGCGACAAGGATCCCTCCTACAATGAGCAGTTCTTC.

The CDR3 DNA reads as TGTGCCAGCAGCTATACCCTAGGGGGGGCGTGGTTGGATACGCAGTATTTT. Amino acids: CASSYTLGGAWLDTQYF. This chain connects TRBV5-5 to TRBJ2-3; D is possibly TRBD2 (7 bases). Germline assignment: CDR1 SGHKS and CDR2 YYEKEE (reference sequence). The CDR3 has 17 amino acids. With 3 bases removed from V and 6 bases from J, the gap between germline ends came to 23 bases. Using reference TRBV5-5 and TRBJ2-3 for the parts outside the CDR3, the full variable domain is DAGVTQSPTHLIKTRGQQVTLRCSPISGHKSVSWYQQVLGQGPQFIFQYYEKEERGRGNFPDRFSARQFPNYSSELNVNALLLGDSALYLCASSYTLGGAWLDTQYFGPGTRLTVL.

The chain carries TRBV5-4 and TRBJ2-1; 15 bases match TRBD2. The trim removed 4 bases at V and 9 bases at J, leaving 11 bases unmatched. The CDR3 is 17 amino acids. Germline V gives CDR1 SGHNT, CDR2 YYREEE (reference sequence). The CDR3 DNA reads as TGTGCCAGCAGCCCCTCCAGGACTAGCGGGGGGGCCGGTGAGCAGTTCTTC. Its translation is CASSPSRTSGGAGEQFF.

The CDR3 region has the DNA TGTGCCAGCAGCCCGGAGCAGGGGGGTGAGCAGTTCTTC. This gives the protein CASSPEQGGEQFF. The chain combines TRBV11-2 with TRBJ2-1; tentatively, D is TRBD1 (7 bases). CDR3 length: 13 amino acids. V lost 5 bases and J 9 bases, leaving 14 bases between the germline ends. Germline CDR1 is SGHAT and CDR2 is FQNNGV.

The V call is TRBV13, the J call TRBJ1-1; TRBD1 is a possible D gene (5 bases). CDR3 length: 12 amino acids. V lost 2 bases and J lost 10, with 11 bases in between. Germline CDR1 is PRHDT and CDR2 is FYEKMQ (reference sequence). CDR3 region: CASSLRPGIAFF. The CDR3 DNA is TGTGCCAGCAGCTTAAGGCCAGGGATAGCTTTCTTT.

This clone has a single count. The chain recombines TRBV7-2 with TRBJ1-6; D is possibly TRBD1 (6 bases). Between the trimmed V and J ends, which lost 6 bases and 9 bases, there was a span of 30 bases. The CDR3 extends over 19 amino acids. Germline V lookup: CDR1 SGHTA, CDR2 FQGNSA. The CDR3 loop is CASRPAGARLQLKPSPLHF. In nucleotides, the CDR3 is TGTGCCAGCAGGCCCGCGGGGGCCCGGTTACAGCTAAAACCTTCACCCCTCCACTTT.

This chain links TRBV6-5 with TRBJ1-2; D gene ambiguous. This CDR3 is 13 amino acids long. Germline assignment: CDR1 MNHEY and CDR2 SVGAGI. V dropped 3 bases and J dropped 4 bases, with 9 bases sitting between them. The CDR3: CASSYEYGYGYTF. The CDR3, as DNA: TGTGCCAGCAGTTATGAGTACGGCTATGGCTACACCTTC.